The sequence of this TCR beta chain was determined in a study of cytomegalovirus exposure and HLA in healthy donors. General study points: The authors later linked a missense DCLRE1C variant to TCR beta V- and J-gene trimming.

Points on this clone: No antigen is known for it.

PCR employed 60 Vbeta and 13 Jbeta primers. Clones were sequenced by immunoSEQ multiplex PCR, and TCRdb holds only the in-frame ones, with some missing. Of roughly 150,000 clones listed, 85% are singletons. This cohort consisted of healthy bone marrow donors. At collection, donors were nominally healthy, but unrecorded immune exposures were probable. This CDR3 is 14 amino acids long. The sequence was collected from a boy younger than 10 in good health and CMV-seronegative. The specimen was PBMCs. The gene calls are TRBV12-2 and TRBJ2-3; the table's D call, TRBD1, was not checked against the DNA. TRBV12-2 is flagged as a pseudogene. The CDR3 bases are TGTGCAAGTCTCCTGACAGGGGACCCAGATACGCAGTATTTT. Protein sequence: CASLLTGDPDTQYF.